This T cell receptor beta chain was obtained from a study of CD8 T cells in Susac syndrome. Looking at the study overall: Sequenced Susac syndrome patients included roughly six with clinically active disease and about eight in remission.

Points from the study as a whole: In TEMRA cells and active patients, CD8+ clonal expansion in Susac reached its peak.

For this clonotype: Its antigen remains unidentified. The junction and the germline gene differ at one end; a read error may be behind it.

RNA, at about 0.45 to 1 ug, was reverse transcribed with random hexamers. TCRdb passed the immunoSEQ multiplex PCR reads through MiXCR, listing each CDR3 protein once. The table lists about 53,000 distinct CDR3 sequences, more than 85% of them singletons, with 0.75% in the top ten. Germline CDR1 and CDR2: SSHAT and FNYEAQ (reference sequence). This CDR3 has 14 residues. The sequence came from a human donor with Susac syndrome. The chain joins TRBV7-7 to TRBJ2-5; the D call may be TRBD1 or TRBD2 (5 bases each). Input material: CD8+ T cells from PBMCs. The CDR3 bases are TGTGCTAGCAGCGACCGGACGAGGGGAGAGACCCAGTACTTC. It specifies CASSDRTRGETQYF.